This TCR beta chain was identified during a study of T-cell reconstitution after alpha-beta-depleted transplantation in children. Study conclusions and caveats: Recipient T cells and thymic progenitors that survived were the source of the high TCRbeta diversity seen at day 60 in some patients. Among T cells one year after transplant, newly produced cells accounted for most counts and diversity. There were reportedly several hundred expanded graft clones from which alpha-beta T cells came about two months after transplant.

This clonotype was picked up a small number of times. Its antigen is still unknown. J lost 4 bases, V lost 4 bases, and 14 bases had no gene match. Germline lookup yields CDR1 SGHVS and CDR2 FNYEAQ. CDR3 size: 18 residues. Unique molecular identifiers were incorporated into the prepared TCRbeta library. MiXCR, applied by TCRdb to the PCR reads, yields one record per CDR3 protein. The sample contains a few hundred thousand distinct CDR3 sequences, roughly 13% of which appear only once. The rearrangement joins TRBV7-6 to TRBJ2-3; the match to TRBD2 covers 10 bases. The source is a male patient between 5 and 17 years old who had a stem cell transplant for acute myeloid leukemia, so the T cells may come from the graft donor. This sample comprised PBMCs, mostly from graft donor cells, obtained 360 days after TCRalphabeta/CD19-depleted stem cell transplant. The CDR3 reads CASSSRKSRLAGADTQYF. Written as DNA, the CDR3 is TGTGCCAGCAGCTCTAGGAAGAGTAGGCTAGCGGGAGCAGATACGCAGTATTTT.